Sequencing of this TCR beta chain was carried out in a study of T cell repertoires in cytomegalovirus infection. Notes on this clonotype: Sequence at one end of the junction differs from germline and may be a read error.

In TCRdb, the reads were re-called with MiXCR into one record per CDR3 protein. In the table there are 300,000 or so distinct CDR3 sequences, roughly 26% of which are singletons. The germline CDR1 and CDR2 sequences are MNHGY and SAAAGT. This CDR3 region has 14 residues. V gene TRBV6-8 combines with J gene TRBJ2-7; 9 bases line up with TRBD2. The sequenced sample consisted of PBMCs. The source is a human donor in good health (CMV status not recorded). Some clones in this sample may be carry-over from other donors' samples. The CDR3 sequence is CTSERTSALGEQYF. DNA of the CDR3: TGTACCAGCGAGCGGACTAGCGCTTTGGGCGAGCAGTACTTC.